This is a list of T cell receptor beta chains from one sample in a study of blood T cell repertoires in COVID-19. The repertoire was sequenced with immunoSEQ multiplex PCR; TCRdb's copy has only in-frame clones and lacks some. The data hold about 360,000 clones, with about 90% observed a single time. Sequencing was done on a sample of PBMCs or T cells enriched from blood (not recorded which). The origin of the receptors is a man younger than 40 who had recovered from COVID-19. Each CDR3 is given with its conserved first and last residue. Fields, in order: CDR3 DNA, CDR3 protein, clone size, D gene, J gene, V gene. D genes are given only for firm matches. Some rows mark clone size as missing; the rest say once, few, many or name a class of expanded clone.

CDR3nt: TGTGCCACCAGTGACTCCGGGACACCAACCGGGGAGCTGTTTTTT; CDR3aa: CATSDSGTPTGELFF; abundance: NA; d_gene: NA; j_gene: TRBJ2-2; v_gene: TRBV24-1
CDR3nt: TGTGCCAGCAGGCGAGTCAGGGAAGTCACTGAAGCTTTCTTT; CDR3aa: CASRRVREVTEAFF; abundance: NA; d_gene: NA; j_gene: TRBJ1-1; v_gene: TRBV2
CDR3nt: TGTGCCAGCAGTTTACTAAGCGGCTATGGCTACACCTTC; CDR3aa: CASSLLSGYGYTF; abundance: NA; d_gene: NA; j_gene: TRBJ1-2; v_gene: TRBV12-3/TRBV12-4
CDR3nt: TGTGCCAGCAGCCCCTGGACAGGCACAGATACGCAGTATTTT; CDR3aa: CASSPWTGTDTQYF; abundance: NA; d_gene: NA; j_gene: TRBJ2-3; v_gene: TRBV3-1/TRBV3-2
CDR3nt: TGTGCCAGCAGCCAAAGGACAGAGGATACGCAGTATTTT; CDR3aa: CASSQRTEDTQYF; abundance: few; d_gene: NA; j_gene: TRBJ2-3; v_gene: TRBV4-2
CDR3nt: TGTGCCAGCAGTGAATGGGTCGGGGGGTCTCTCCAAGAGACCCAGTACTTC; CDR3aa: CASSEWVGGSLQETQYF; abundance: NA; d_gene: TRBD2; j_gene: TRBJ2-5; v_gene: TRBV25-1
CDR3nt: TGTGCCTGGAAGGGGGTTAGGTACGAGCAGTACTTC; CDR3aa: CAWKGVRYEQYF; abundance: NA; d_gene: NA; j_gene: TRBJ2-7; v_gene: TRBV30
CDR3nt: TGTGCCAGCCGAAGGACAGGGGTGAACACCGGGGAGCTGTTTTTT; CDR3aa: CASRRTGVNTGELFF; abundance: NA; d_gene: TRBD1; j_gene: TRBJ2-2; v_gene: TRBV2
CDR3nt: TGTGCCAGTAGTGTCCAGGGGGTAACGGAGACCCAGTACTTC; CDR3aa: CASSVQGVTETQYF; abundance: NA; d_gene: TRBD1; j_gene: TRBJ2-5; v_gene: TRBV19
CDR3nt: TGTGCCAGCTCTCGCGACAGGGGGGTTGATGAAGCTTTCTTT; CDR3aa: CASSRDRGVDEAFF; abundance: NA; d_gene: TRBD1; j_gene: TRBJ1-1; v_gene: TRBV18
CDR3nt: TGTGCCAGTAGGACGACAGGGGATAGCAATCAGCCCCAGCATTTT; CDR3aa: CASRTTGDSNQPQHF; abundance: NA; d_gene: TRBD1; j_gene: TRBJ1-5; v_gene: TRBV19
CDR3nt: TGTGCCAGCAGCCAAGCCGGGACAGGTTGGAATCAGCCCCAGCATTTT; CDR3aa: CASSQAGTGWNQPQHF; abundance: NA; d_gene: TRBD1; j_gene: TRBJ1-5; v_gene: TRBV3-1/TRBV3-2
CDR3nt: TGCGCCAGCAGCTTGGGCAGCCTCGGGTCGGAGATTCTGTACTTC; CDR3aa: CASSLGSLGSEILYF; abundance: NA; d_gene: NA; j_gene: TRBJ2-4; v_gene: TRBV5-1
CDR3nt: TGCAGCGTTGAAGAGAGGGGGCATAGGACAGATACGCAGTATTTT; CDR3aa: CSVEERGHRTDTQYF; abundance: NA; d_gene: TRBD1; j_gene: TRBJ2-3; v_gene: TRBV29-1
CDR3nt: TGCGCCAGCAGCCAATACAGGGCGCAGAAGTACGTTCCTGAAGCTTTCTTT; CDR3aa: CASSQYRAQKYVPEAFF; abundance: NA; d_gene: NA; j_gene: TRBJ1-1; v_gene: TRBV4-1
CDR3nt: TGCGCCAGCAGACCTGGGACATCGAACACTGAAGCTTTCTTT; CDR3aa: CASRPGTSNTEAFF; abundance: NA; d_gene: NA; j_gene: TRBJ1-1; v_gene: TRBV23-1
CDR3nt: TGTGCCAGCAGCCAAGCCTCGAACACTGAAGCTTTCTTT; CDR3aa: CASSQASNTEAFF; abundance: NA; d_gene: NA; j_gene: TRBJ1-1; v_gene: TRBV4-2
CDR3nt: TGTGCCAGCAGCCGCTCCGACTCTAACTATGGCTACACCTTC; CDR3aa: CASSRSDSNYGYTF; abundance: NA; d_gene: NA; j_gene: TRBJ1-2; v_gene: TRBV4-2
CDR3nt: TGTGCCAGCAGCTTGGCAGTAGGCGGGGGGCCCGAAGAGACCCAGTACTTC; CDR3aa: CASSLAVGGGPEETQYF; abundance: NA; d_gene: TRBD2; j_gene: TRBJ2-5; v_gene: TRBV5-6
CDR3nt: TGTGCCAGCAGCGTAGATCTCAGGCAGGCCGGGGAGCTGTTTTTT; CDR3aa: CASSVDLRQAGELFF; abundance: NA; d_gene: NA; j_gene: TRBJ2-2; v_gene: TRBV9
CDR3nt: TGTGCCATCAGCAGGACTAGCGGGGGAGAGACCCAGTACTTC; CDR3aa: CAISRTSGGETQYF; abundance: NA; d_gene: TRBD2; j_gene: TRBJ2-5; v_gene: TRBV10-3
CDR3nt: TGTGCCAGCTCACCCCGGACAGTGAACACTGAAGCTTTCTTT; CDR3aa: CASSPRTVNTEAFF; abundance: NA; d_gene: NA; j_gene: TRBJ1-1; v_gene: TRBV18
CDR3nt: TGTGCCAGCTCACACACAAAAAACACTGAAGCTTTCTTT; CDR3aa: CASSHTKNTEAFF; abundance: NA; d_gene: NA; j_gene: TRBJ1-1; v_gene: TRBV18
CDR3nt: TGCGCCAGCAGCCAAGTGGGGGACAGCATAAGGTACACCTTC; CDR3aa: CASSQVGDSIRYTF; abundance: NA; d_gene: TRBD1; j_gene: TRBJ1-2; v_gene: TRBV4-1
CDR3nt: TGCGCCAGCAGCCCCGGGACAGGCGATTACAATGAGCAGTTCTTC; CDR3aa: CASSPGTGDYNEQFF; abundance: NA; d_gene: TRBD1; j_gene: TRBJ2-1; v_gene: TRBV5-1
CDR3nt: TGTGCCAGTAGTAAGACAGGGGATGAAAAACTGTTTTTT; CDR3aa: CASSKTGDEKLFF; abundance: NA; d_gene: TRBD1; j_gene: TRBJ1-4; v_gene: TRBV19
CDR3nt: TGTGCTAGTGGTCCCCTCGGGGCAGGGGTTGTCTATGGCTACACCTTC; CDR3aa: CASGPLGAGVVYGYTF; abundance: NA; d_gene: NA; j_gene: TRBJ1-2; v_gene: TRBV12-5
CDR3nt: TGTGCCAGCAGCCCTGGTGGCGGGGCCTACGAGCAGTACTTC; CDR3aa: CASSPGGGAYEQYF; abundance: few; d_gene: NA; j_gene: TRBJ2-7; v_gene: TRBV3-1/TRBV3-2
CDR3nt: TGTGCCAGCTCAATCAGCGGTCCTAGCAATCAGCCCCAGCATTTT; CDR3aa: CASSISGPSNQPQHF; abundance: NA; d_gene: NA; j_gene: TRBJ1-5; v_gene: TRBV18
CDR3nt: TGTGCCAGCAGCGAATCTTCAACCCGAGCCTACGAGCAGTACTTC; CDR3aa: CASSESSTRAYEQYF; abundance: NA; d_gene: NA; j_gene: TRBJ2-7; v_gene: TRBV11-1
CDR3nt: TGTGCTAGTGGCCGACGGGGGGGCTCCTACAATGAGCAGTTCTTC; CDR3aa: CASGRRGGSYNEQFF; abundance: NA; d_gene: TRBD2; j_gene: TRBJ2-1; v_gene: TRBV12-5
CDR3nt: TGTGCCAGTAGACTCACAGGGGCGGGCACTGAAGCTTTCTTT; CDR3aa: CASRLTGAGTEAFF; abundance: NA; d_gene: TRBD1; j_gene: TRBJ1-1; v_gene: TRBV19
CDR3nt: TGCGCCAGCAGCCAAGACCCGGGACTAGCGGGGGGGGGCACAGATACGCAGTATTTT; CDR3aa: CASSQDPGLAGGGTDTQYF; abundance: NA; d_gene: TRBD2; j_gene: TRBJ2-3; v_gene: TRBV4-1
CDR3nt: TGCGCCAGCAGCCAAGAGGCTAGCGGGGGGGATGAGCAGTTCTTC; CDR3aa: CASSQEASGGDEQFF; abundance: NA; d_gene: TRBD2; j_gene: TRBJ2-1; v_gene: TRBV4-3
CDR3nt: TGTGCCTGGAGTGTCGGGACAGGGGCGAGCGAGACCCAGTACTTC; CDR3aa: CAWSVGTGASETQYF; abundance: once; d_gene: TRBD1; j_gene: TRBJ2-5; v_gene: TRBV30
CDR3nt: TGTGCCAGCAAAGGGGACATTGGATCACCCCTCCACTTT; CDR3aa: CASKGDIGSPLHF; abundance: NA; d_gene: NA; j_gene: TRBJ1-6; v_gene: TRBV2
CDR3nt: TGTGCCAGCAGCGAACAGGGGATATCCACTGAAGCTTTCTTT; CDR3aa: CASSEQGISTEAFF; abundance: NA; d_gene: TRBD1; j_gene: TRBJ1-1; v_gene: TRBV25-1
CDR3nt: TGTGCCAGCAGCCAAGATCGGGAATTTTCTAATGAAAAACTGTTTTTT; CDR3aa: CASSQDREFSNEKLFF; abundance: NA; d_gene: NA; j_gene: TRBJ1-4; v_gene: TRBV3-1/TRBV3-2
CDR3nt: TGTGCCAGCAGTTTAGGACAGGGGTCTAATGAAAAACTGTTTTTT; CDR3aa: CASSLGQGSNEKLFF; abundance: NA; d_gene: TRBD1; j_gene: TRBJ1-4; v_gene: TRBV6-5
CDR3nt: TGTGCCAGCAGCCAGACCGGGACAGGTACCATTCTTAATGAGCAGTTCTTC; CDR3aa: CASSQTGTGTILNEQFF; abundance: NA; d_gene: TRBD1; j_gene: TRBJ2-1; v_gene: TRBV5-4
CDR3nt: TGTGCCAGCACCACGGGGGTGGCCTACAATGAGCAGTTCTTC; CDR3aa: CASTTGVAYNEQFF; abundance: NA; d_gene: NA; j_gene: TRBJ2-1; v_gene: TRBV6-5
CDR3nt: TGTGCCAGCTCACCGGACAGGGGTCCCTACAATCAGCCCCAGCATTTT; CDR3aa: CASSPDRGPYNQPQHF; abundance: NA; d_gene: TRBD1; j_gene: TRBJ1-5; v_gene: TRBV18